What follows are 24 T cell receptor beta chains derived from one specimen sequenced in a study of shared clonotypes between healthy human individuals. The table came from immunoSEQ multiplex PCR; TCRdb's copy has only in-frame clones and leaves some out. The sample yields 2 million to 2.5 million clones, roughly 90% seen once. Sequenced input: naive CD4+ T cells from PBMCs. As for subset: CD45RA+ positively selected. These receptors originate from a man younger than 35 in good health. Some clones in this sample may be carry-over from other donors' samples.

This CDR3 is CASSVGASNYGYTF. The CDR3 DNA follows: TGTGCCAGCAGCGTTGGGGCTTCTAACTATGGCTACACCTTC. V and J are TRBV11-2 and TRBJ1-2; perhaps TRBD1 as D (5 bases). From germline, CDR1 is SGHAT and CDR2 FQNNGV. The CDR3 sequence is 14 residues long. The V gene lost 5 bases and the J gene lost 0 bases, with 10 bases spanning the gap. The full variable domain, its missing parts supplied by reference TRBV11-2 and TRBJ1-2, is EAGVAQSPRYKIIEKRQSVAFWCNPISGHATLYWYQQILGQGPKLLIQFQNNGVVDDSQLPKDRFSAERLKGVDSTLKIQPAKLEDSAVYLCASSVGASNYGYTFGSGTRLTVV.

V is TRBV6-5 and J is TRBJ1-5; a possible D gene is TRBD1 (5 bases). This CDR3 comprises 13 residues. Germline CDR1 MNHEY, CDR2 SVGAGI. Trimming removed 2 bases at V and 7 bases at J, with 9 bases between. CDR3 protein: CASSYGAAQPQHF. CDR3 coding DNA: TGTGCCAGCAGTTACGGGGCAGCGCAGCCCCAGCATTTT.

J is TRBJ1-4 and V is TRBV5-1; 8 positions match TRBD1. CDR1 and CDR2 from the germline V gene are SGHRS and YFSETQ. The CDR3 totals 14 residues. V lost 4 bases, J lost 8 bases, and 7 bases stayed unmatched. The CDR3 DNA sequence: TGCGCCAGCAGCCCCGGACAGGGCCGGGAAAAACTGTTTTTT. Its protein is CASSPGQGREKLFF.

Notes on this clone: The same CDR3 can be traced to other DNA sequences in this sample. This rearrangement joins TRBV6-5 to TRBJ2-3; no firm D call. The V gene lost 0 bases and the J gene lost 0 bases, with 4 bases spanning the gap. Germline V gives CDR1 MNHEY, CDR2 SVGAGI. The CDR3 consists of 14 residues. The CDR3 DNA follows: TGTGCCAGCAGTTACTCTCGGAGCACAGATACGCAGTATTTT. Protein sequence: CASSYSRSTDTQYF.

The V and J genes are TRBV28 and TRBJ2-5; 12 nucleotides align to TRBD2. Germline V gene sequence: CDR1 MDHEN, CDR2 SYDVKM. J was trimmed by 2 bases and V by 5 bases; bases with no gene match: 6. The CDR3 has 16 residues. The CDR3 protein is CASSLAGGEGQETQYF. The CDR3 nucleotides read TGTGCCAGCAGTCTAGCGGGAGGGGAAGGACAAGAGACCCAGTACTTC.

The rearrangement uses TRBV6-1 and TRBJ1-5, with D tentatively TRBD1 (6 bases). The germline V gene encodes CDR1 MNHNS and CDR2 SASEGT. This CDR3 is built from 14 residues. With 10 bases removed from V and 4 bases from J, the gap between germline ends came to 17 bases. CDR3 loop: CATEQGERNQPQHF. The CDR3, as DNA: TGTGCCACGGAACAGGGCGAGAGGAATCAGCCCCAGCATTTT.

V and J are TRBV9 and TRBJ2-1; perhaps TRBD2 as D (6 bases). Germline V CDR1 and CDR2: SGDLS, YYNGEE. The CDR3 is 16 amino acids. V was clipped by 6 bases and J by 2 bases, with 18 bases between them. The CDR3 DNA reads TGTGCCAGCACCCCCGTCGGGGGACCCACCTACAATGAGCAGTTCTTC. It translates to CASTPVGGPTYNEQFF.

Remarks on this clone: Within the sample, other DNA sequences also encode this same CDR3. The chain joins TRBV29-1 to TRBJ2-7; 14 bases map to TRBD2. The J segment lost 1 base and the V segment lost 7 bases, leaving 3 bases of the junction unmatched. Germline V gene data show CDR1 as SQVTM and CDR2 as ANQGSEA. CDR3 length equals 14 residues. The CDR3: CSAGLAGGSYEQYF. The CDR3 DNA reads as TGCAGCGCTGGACTAGCGGGAGGATCCTACGAGCAGTACTTC.

This chain links TRBV18 with TRBJ1-2; D may be TRBD1 (5 bases). Germline V CDR1 and CDR2: KGHSH, LQKENI. Trimming took 0 bases from V and 1 from J, leaving 12 bases between them. This CDR3 spans 16 amino acids. The CDR3 nucleotides are TGTGCCAGCTCACCACCTTCCCTAGGGGATAACTATGGCTACACCTTC. This codes for CASSPPSLGDNYGYTF.

The V gene is TRBV4-3, the J gene TRBJ2-3, with D possibly matching TRBD2 (5 bases). V was clipped by 0 bases and J by 10 bases, with 17 bases between them. This CDR3 contains 15 residues. Germline-derived CDR1 and CDR2 are LGHNA and YSLEER. The CDR3, as DNA: TGCGCCAGCAGCCAAGATTACGACTACCCCCGGTCGCAGTATTTT. As protein: CASSQDYDYPRSQYF.

This clone was seen only a few times. The chain links TRBV6-5 to TRBJ2-7; D might be TRBD2 (5 bases). This CDR3 spans 14 amino acids. The ends were cut back, 2 bases at V and 0 bases at J, with 8 bases in the middle. In germline, CDR1 is MNHEY, CDR2 SVGAGI. The CDR3 sequence: CASSYEGSSYEQYF. CDR3 DNA sequence: TGTGCCAGCAGTTACGAGGGCAGCTCCTACGAGCAGTACTTC.

This clone has only one observation. V is TRBV5-1 and J is TRBJ2-1; no clear D gene. CDR1 is SGHRS and CDR2 is YFSETQ in the germline V gene. The CDR3 has 14 residues. The germline V and J ends were trimmed by 4 bases and 4 bases, with 12 bases remaining between them. This chain's CDR3 is CASSPATDYNEQFF. The CDR3, as DNA: TGCGCCAGCAGCCCGGCAACTGATTACAATGAGCAGTTCTTC.

This clone was recorded only once. The sample carries other DNA sequences with the same CDR3. This chain uses TRBV5-1 with TRBJ2-2; no reliable D call. Trimming cost V 3 bases and J 0 bases, with 6 bases left between them. Per germline, CDR1 SGHRS and CDR2 YFSETQ. The length of the CDR3 is 14 residues. Here the CDR3 reads CASSSTPNTGELFF. CDR3 nucleotide sequence: TGCGCCAGCAGCTCGACACCGAACACCGGGGAGCTGTTTTTT.

J is TRBJ2-1 and V is TRBV7-9, with 11 bases identical to TRBD2. V shed 6 bases, J shed 8 bases, and the junction held 12 bases outside the gene matches. The germline V gene encodes CDR1 SEHNR and CDR2 FQNEAQ (reference sequence). The CDR3 consists of 16 residues. CDR3 nucleotide sequence: TGTGCCAGCAGTCTCGGACTAGCGGGTATGTTCGATGAGCAGTTCTTC. It translates to CASSLGLAGMFDEQFF. The full variable domain, in which reference TRBV7-9 and TRBJ2-1 provide the parts outside the CDR3, is DTGVSQNPRHKITKRGQNVTFRCDPISEHNRLYWYRQTLGQGPEFLTYFQNEAQLEKSRLLSDRFSAERPKGSFSTLEIQRTEQGDSAMYLCASSLGLAGMFDEQFFGPGTRLTVL.

The chain carries TRBV30 and TRBJ1-3, with D unresolved. The CDR3 consists of 13 residues. Per the germline V gene, CDR1 is GTSNPN and CDR2 is SVGIG (reference sequence). V gave up 1 base and J gave up 7 bases, with 11 bases separating them. The CDR3 loop reads CAWSGELKNTIYF. CDR3 nucleotide sequence: TGTGCCTGGAGTGGCGAACTCAAGAACACCATATATTTT.

The rearrangement joins TRBV28 to TRBJ2-5; possible D gene TRBD1, 6 bases. Germline CDR1 reads MDHEN; CDR2 reads SYDVKM. This CDR3 is built from 15 residues. The V end lost 6 bases, the J end lost 2 bases, and 16 bases lay between the germline ends. CDR3 loop: CASSQGGTGQETQYF. The CDR3 nucleotides are TGTGCCAGCAGCCAAGGGGGAACGGGGCAAGAGACCCAGTACTTC. The full variable domain, rest sourced from reference TRBV28 and TRBJ2-5, is DVKVTQSSRYLVKRTGEKVFLECVQDMDHENMFWYRQDPGLGLRLIYFSYDVKMKEKGDIPEGYSVSREKKERFSLILESASTNQTSMYLCASSQGGTGQETQYFGPGTRLLVL.

The V gene is TRBV5-1, the J gene TRBJ1-5; D not resolved. This CDR3 has 13 residues. V gave up 4 bases and J gave up 7 bases, with 12 bases separating them. CDR1 and CDR2 from the germline V gene are SGHRS and YFSETQ. The DNA of the CDR3 is TGCGCCAGCAGCAAGGACCTCGAACAGCCCCAGCATTTT. This translates into CASSKDLEQPQHF.

V usage is TRBV7-3 and J usage is TRBJ2-2; D gene ambiguous. V was pared by 5 bases and J by 2 bases, with 9 bases between. The CDR3 length is 14 residues. Germline V gives CDR1 SGHTA, CDR2 FQGTGA. The CDR3 protein is CASSQARNTGELFF. DNA of the CDR3: TGTGCCAGCAGCCAGGCTAGAAACACCGGGGAGCTGTTTTTT.

The CDR3 spells CASSPLSSSYNEQFF. CDR3 nucleotide sequence: TGTGCCAGCTCACCACTCTCAAGCTCCTACAATGAGCAGTTCTTC. The chain recombines TRBV18 with TRBJ2-1; D unclear. V shed 1 base and J shed 0 bases, with 7 bases lying between them. The length of the CDR3 is 15 residues. Looked up from germline, CDR1 is KGHSH and CDR2 is LQKENI.

CDR3 DNA sequence: TGCAGTGCTAGCACTGCAGAGCAGTATTTT. Translated: CSASTAEQYF. This chain joins TRBV20-1 and TRBJ2-3; D gene unclear. The ends were cut back, 3 bases at V and 11 bases at J, with 9 bases in the middle. The germline V gene encodes CDR1 DFQATT and CDR2 SNEGSKA (reference sequence). The CDR3 consists of 10 residues.

The chain is built from TRBV28 and TRBJ2-3; D may be TRBD2 (6 bases). Trimming shortened V by 8 bases and J by 7 bases, and 16 bases separated the two germline ends. Germline V gene sequence: CDR1 MDHEN, CDR2 SYDVKM. This CDR3 contains 13 residues. The DNA of the CDR3 is TGTGCCAGCGGAAACGGGGGATCGAATACGCAGTATTTT. Protein: CASGNGGSNTQYF.

About this clone itself: At the DNA level, this CDR3 is encoded by other sequences in the same sample as well. The rearrangement uses TRBV19 and TRBJ2-5; D is tentatively TRBD1 or TRBD2 (5 bases each). Germline V lookup: CDR1 LNHDA, CDR2 SQIVND (reference sequence). The CDR3 extends over 13 amino acids. Deletions cut 3 bases from V and 5 bases from J, with 10 bases between. CDR3 nucleotide sequence: TGTGCCAGTAGTATGAGGGGAGCGGAGACCCAGTACTTC. Translation: CASSMRGAETQYF.

The rearrangement uses TRBV5-4 and TRBJ2-2; the D is unclear. Germline CDR1 SGHNT, CDR2 YYREEE (reference sequence). This CDR3 region has 15 residues. Trimming pared 6 bases from V and 4 bases from J, leaving 16 bases between. CDR3 region: CASTDRSGPTGELFF. DNA of the CDR3: TGTGCCAGCACCGATCGAAGTGGGCCCACCGGGGAGCTGTTTTTT. Full variable domain (outside the CDR3, taken from reference TRBV5-4 and TRBJ2-2): ETGVTQSPTHLIKTRGQQVTLRCSSQSGHNTVSWYQQALGQGPQFIFQYYREEENGRGNFPPRFSGLQFPNYSSELNVNALELDDSALYLCASTDRSGPTGELFFGEGSRLTVL.

This chain links TRBV6-5 with TRBJ1-1, with TRBD1 matching over 7 bases. The CDR3 loop spans 15 amino acids. The V gene's germline CDR1 is MNHEY and CDR2 SVGAGI. J gave up 2 bases and V 0 bases, and 3 bases lay outside the gene matches. The CDR3 region is CASSYSWDRNTEAFF. The CDR3 DNA reads as TGTGCCAGCAGTTACTCTTGGGACAGAAACACTGAAGCTTTCTTT.